This TCR beta chain was captured by sequencing in a study of blood T cell repertoires in COVID-19. At the level of the study: COVID-19 samples, acute and convalescent, were from the United States, Italy and Spain. From T cells, B-cell-depleted T cells, or PBMCs came the material, which was cDNA or gDNA.

With 2 bases removed from V and 1 base from J, the gap between germline ends came to 5 bases. CDR3 length equals 13 residues. Per germline, CDR1 SGHAT and CDR2 FQNNGV. As handled by the study authors: For nucleated cells, counts were estimated from reference gene primer amplification. The protocol was immunoSEQ multiplex PCR, while the TCRdb copy is restricted to in-frame clones and leaves out a portion. V, J and clone size were drawn from that table, and D and trimming were deduced from the DNA. The sample records more than 85,000 clones, 70% to 90% being singletons. The chain joins TRBV11-2 to TRBJ1-1, with D uncertain. The receptor's source is a woman aged 60 to 75 with acute or convalescent COVID-19. Sequencing used peripheral blood. The CDR3 reads CASSLQENTEAFF. CDR3 coding DNA: TGTGCCAGCAGCTTACAGGAGAACACTGAAGCTTTCTTT.